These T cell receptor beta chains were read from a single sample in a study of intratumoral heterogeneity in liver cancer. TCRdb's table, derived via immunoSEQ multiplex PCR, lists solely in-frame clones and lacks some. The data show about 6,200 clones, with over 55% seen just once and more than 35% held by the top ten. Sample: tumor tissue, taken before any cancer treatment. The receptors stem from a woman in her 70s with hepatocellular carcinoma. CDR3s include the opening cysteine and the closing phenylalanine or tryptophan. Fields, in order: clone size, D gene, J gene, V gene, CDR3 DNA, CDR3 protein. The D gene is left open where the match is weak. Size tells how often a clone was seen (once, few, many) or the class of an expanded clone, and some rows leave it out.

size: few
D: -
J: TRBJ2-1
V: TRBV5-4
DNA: TGTGCCAGCAGCTTTAGTAATGAGCAGTTCTTC
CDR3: CASSFSNEQFF

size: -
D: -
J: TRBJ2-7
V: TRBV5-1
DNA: TGCGCCAGCAGCCCCCGGCCCCGGACCTACGAGCAGTACTTC
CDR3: CASSPRPRTYEQYF

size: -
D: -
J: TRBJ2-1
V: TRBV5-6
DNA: TGTGCCAGCAGCTTGTACGCAGGGAGGTCTTACAATGAGCAGTTCTTC
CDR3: CASSLYAGRSYNEQFF

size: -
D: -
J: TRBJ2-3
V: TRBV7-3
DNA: TGTGCCAGATACAACGGAGGGGGACCTCCTAGCACAGATACGCAGTATTTT
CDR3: CARYNGGGPPSTDTQYF

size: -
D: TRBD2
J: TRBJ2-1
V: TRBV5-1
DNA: TGCGCCAGCAGCTTGGCGTGGCTAGCGGAATACAATGAGCAGTTCTTC
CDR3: CASSLAWLAEYNEQFF

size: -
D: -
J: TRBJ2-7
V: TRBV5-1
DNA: TGCGCCAGCAGCTTGTTACCGTCTCACGAGCAGTACTTC
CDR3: CASSLLPSHEQYF

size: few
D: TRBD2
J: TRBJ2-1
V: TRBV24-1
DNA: TGTGCCACCAGTGTAGCGGGAAGCTCCTACAATGAGCAGTTCTTC
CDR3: CATSVAGSSYNEQFF

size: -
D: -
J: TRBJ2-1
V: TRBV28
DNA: TGTGCCAGCAGGCAAGTCAATGAGCAGTTCTTC
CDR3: CASRQVNEQFF

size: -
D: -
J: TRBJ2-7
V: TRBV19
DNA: TGTGCCAGTAAAAGGCAGGCCCCAAATCCCTCCTACGAGCAGTACTTC
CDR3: CASKRQAPNPSYEQYF

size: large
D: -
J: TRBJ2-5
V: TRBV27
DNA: TGTGCCAGCAGTTTCAGGGGTTGGGAGACCCAGTACTTC
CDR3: CASSFRGWETQYF

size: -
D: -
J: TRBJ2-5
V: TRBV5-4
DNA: TGTGCCAGCAGCGCGAGACATACCCAAGAGACCCAGTACTTC
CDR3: CASSARHTQETQYF

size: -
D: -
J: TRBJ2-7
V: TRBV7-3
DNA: TGTGCCAGCAGCTTAAACGTGTTTGGGGAGCAGTACTTC
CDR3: CASSLNVFGEQYF

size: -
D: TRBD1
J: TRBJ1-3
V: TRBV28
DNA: TGTGCCAGCACGGGACAGTTTGGAAACACCATATATTTT
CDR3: CASTGQFGNTIYF

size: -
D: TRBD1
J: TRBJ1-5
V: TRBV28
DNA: TGTGCCAGCAGGACCGGGACAGGGGGGAATCAGCCCCAGCATTTT
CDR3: CASRTGTGGNQPQHF

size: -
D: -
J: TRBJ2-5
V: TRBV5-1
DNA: TGCGCCAGCAGCTTGGAGGAGACCCAGTACTTC
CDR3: CASSLEETQYF

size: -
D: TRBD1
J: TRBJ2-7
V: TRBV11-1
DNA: TGTGCCAGCAGCTCCGGGACAGGGGGCTCTAGGGAGCAGTACTTC
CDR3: CASSSGTGGSREQYF

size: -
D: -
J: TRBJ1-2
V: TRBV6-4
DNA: TGTGCCAGAAACGAGTACTCATTCAAAGCTAACTATGGCTACACCTTC
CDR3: CARNEYSFKANYGYTF

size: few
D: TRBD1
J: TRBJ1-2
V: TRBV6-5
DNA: TGTGCCAGCAGGGGACAGGGCGGCTATGGCTACACCTTC
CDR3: CASRGQGGYGYTF

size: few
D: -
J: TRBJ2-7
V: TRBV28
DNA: TGTGCCAGCAGTTCCCTCAGAGGGGGCTCCTACGAGCAGTACTTC
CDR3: CASSSLRGGSYEQYF

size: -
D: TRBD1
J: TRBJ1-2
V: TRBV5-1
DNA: TGCGCCAGCAGCGACGAAGGACAGGGGGCGGGATATGGCTACACCTTC
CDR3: CASSDEGQGAGYGYTF

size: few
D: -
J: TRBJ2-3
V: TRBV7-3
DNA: TGTGCCAGCAGCTATGGTGGGACCGGCACAGATACGCAGTATTTT
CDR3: CASSYGGTGTDTQYF

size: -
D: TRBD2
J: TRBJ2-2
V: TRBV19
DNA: TGTGCCAGTAGTAAGAGGCTAGCGGGAGGGCCGGGCACCGGGGAGCTGTTTTTT
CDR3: CASSKRLAGGPGTGELFF

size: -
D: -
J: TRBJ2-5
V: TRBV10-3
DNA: TGTGCCATCAGTTCGTCAGAGACCCAGTACTTC
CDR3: CAISSSETQYF

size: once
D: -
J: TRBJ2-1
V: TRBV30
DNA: TGTGCCTGGAGTGGAGGACAGGGGGTTCGACTCGCGGGGGGGGGTTCCTACAATGAGCAGTTCTTC
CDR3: CAWSGGQGVRLAGGGSYNEQFF

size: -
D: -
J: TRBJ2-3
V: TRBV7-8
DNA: TGTGCCAGCAGCGACTCGACAGATACGCAGTATTTT
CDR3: CASSDSTDTQYF

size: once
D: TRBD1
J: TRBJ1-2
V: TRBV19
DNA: TGTGCCAGTAGTGACAGGGGGCAGAAGGATGGCTACACCTTC
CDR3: CASSDRGQKDGYTF

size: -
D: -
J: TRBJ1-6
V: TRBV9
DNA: TGTGCCAGCAGTGAGGGCGGGAATAGGTATTCACCCCTCCACTTT
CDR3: CASSEGGNRYSPLHF